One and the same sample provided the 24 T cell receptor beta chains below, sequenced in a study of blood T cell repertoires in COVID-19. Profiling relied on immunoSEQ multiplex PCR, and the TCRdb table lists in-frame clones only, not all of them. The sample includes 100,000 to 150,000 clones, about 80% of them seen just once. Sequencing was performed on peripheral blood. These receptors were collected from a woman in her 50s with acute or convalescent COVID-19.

For the CDR3, the DNA is TGTGCCAGCAGTGAAGCGCCTAGCGGGGGGGCAGGTAGTTGGGAGCTGTTTTTT. Translated: CASSEAPSGGAGSWELFF. This chain uses TRBV2 with TRBJ2-2; 12 bases line up with TRBD2. Germline assignment: CDR1 SNHLY and CDR2 FYNNEI. The V and J ends lost 0 bases and 9 bases, in that order; junction bases with no gene match: 11. This CDR3 is 18 amino acids long.

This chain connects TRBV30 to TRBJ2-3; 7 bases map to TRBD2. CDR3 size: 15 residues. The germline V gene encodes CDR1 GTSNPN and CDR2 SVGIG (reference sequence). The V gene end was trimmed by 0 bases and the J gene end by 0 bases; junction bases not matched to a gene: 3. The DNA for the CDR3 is TGTGCCTGGAGTGTAGGCGGGGGTAGCACAGATACGCAGTATTTT. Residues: CAWSVGGGSTDTQYF.

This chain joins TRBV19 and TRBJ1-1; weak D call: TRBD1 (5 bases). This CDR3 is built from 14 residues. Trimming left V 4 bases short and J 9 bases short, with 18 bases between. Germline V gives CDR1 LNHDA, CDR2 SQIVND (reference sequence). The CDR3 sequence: CASSTHVQGSKAFF. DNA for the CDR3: TGTGCCAGTAGTACGCACGTTCAGGGAAGTAAAGCTTTCTTT.

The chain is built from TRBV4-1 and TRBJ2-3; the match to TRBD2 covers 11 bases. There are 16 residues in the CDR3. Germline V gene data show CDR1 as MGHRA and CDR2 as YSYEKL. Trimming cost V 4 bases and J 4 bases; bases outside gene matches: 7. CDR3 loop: CASSLSGGARADTQYF. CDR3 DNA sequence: TGCGCCAGCAGCCTTAGCGGGGGGGCTCGAGCAGATACGCAGTATTTT.

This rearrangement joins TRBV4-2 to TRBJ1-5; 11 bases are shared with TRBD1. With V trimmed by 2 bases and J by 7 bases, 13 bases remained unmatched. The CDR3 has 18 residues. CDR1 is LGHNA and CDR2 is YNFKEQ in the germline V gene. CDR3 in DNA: TGTGCCAGCAGCCAACGGACTCGGACAGGGGGCGACTGGCAGCCCCAGCATTTT. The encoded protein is CASSQRTRTGGDWQPQHF.

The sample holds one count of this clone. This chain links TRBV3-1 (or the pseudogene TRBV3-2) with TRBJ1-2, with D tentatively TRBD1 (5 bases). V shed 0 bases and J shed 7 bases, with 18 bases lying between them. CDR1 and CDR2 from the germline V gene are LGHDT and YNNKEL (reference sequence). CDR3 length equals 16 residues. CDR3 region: CASSQDLGGGDSGYTF. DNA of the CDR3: TGTGCCAGCAGCCAAGATCTTGGAGGAGGGGATAGTGGCTACACCTTC.

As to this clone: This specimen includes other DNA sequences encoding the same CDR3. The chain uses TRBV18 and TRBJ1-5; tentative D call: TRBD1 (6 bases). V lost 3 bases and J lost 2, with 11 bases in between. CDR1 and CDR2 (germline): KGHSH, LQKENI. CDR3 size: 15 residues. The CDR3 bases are TGTGCCAGCTCACCCCCGGGGGGCGGCAATCAGCCCCAGCATTTT. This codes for CASSPPGGGNQPQHF.

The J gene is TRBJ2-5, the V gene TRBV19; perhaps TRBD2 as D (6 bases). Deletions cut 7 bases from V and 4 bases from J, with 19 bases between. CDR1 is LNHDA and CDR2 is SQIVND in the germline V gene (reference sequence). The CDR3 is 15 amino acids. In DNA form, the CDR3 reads TGTGCCAGTAAACGTACCTATCCGGGACTAGAGACCCAGTACTTC. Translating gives CASKRTYPGLETQYF.

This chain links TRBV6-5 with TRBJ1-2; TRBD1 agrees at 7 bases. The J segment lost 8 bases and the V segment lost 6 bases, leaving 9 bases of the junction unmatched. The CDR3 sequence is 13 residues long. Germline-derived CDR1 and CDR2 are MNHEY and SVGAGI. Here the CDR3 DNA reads TGTGCCAGCAGGACAGACAGGGATGGAGGCTACACCTTC. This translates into CASRTDRDGGYTF.

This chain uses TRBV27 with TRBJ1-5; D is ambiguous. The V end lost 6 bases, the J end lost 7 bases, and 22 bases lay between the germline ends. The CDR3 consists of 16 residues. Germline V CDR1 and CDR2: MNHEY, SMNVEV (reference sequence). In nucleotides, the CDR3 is TGTGCCAGCAGCCCAGAGGGCGGCAGGATGGGACAGCCCCAGCATTTT. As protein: CASSPEGGRMGQPQHF.

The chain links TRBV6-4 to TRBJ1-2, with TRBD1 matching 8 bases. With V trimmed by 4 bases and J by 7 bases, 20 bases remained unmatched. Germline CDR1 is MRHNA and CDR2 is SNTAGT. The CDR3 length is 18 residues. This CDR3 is CASSGPVRIDRGEGGYTF. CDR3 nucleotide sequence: TGTGCCAGCAGTGGCCCCGTTCGTATCGACAGGGGTGAGGGTGGCTACACCTTC.

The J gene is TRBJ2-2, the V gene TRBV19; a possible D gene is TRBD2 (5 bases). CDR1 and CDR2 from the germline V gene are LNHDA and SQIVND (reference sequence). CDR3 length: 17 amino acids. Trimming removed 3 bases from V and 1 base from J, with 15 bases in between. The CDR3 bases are TGTGCCAGTAGTATTCGTTCGGGGAACTGGAACACCGGGGAGCTGTTTTTT. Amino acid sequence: CASSIRSGNWNTGELFF.

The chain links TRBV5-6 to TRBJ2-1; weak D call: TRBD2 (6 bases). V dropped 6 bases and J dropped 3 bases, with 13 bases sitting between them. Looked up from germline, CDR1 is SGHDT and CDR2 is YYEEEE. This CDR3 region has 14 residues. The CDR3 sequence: CASTFIGGYNEQFF. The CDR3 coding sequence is TGTGCCAGCACCTTTATCGGGGGCTACAATGAGCAGTTCTTC.

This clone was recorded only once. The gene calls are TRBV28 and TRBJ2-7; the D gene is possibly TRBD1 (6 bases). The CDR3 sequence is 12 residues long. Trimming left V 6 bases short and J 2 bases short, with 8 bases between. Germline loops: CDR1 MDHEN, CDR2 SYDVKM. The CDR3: CASSRGTYEQYF. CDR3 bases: TGTGCCAGCAGCAGGGGTACCTACGAGCAGTACTTC.

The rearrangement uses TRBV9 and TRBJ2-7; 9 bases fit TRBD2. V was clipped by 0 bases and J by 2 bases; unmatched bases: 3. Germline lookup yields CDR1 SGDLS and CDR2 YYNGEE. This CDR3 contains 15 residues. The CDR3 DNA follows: TGTGCCAGCAGCGTAGGAGCGGGGGGAACCTACGAGCAGTACTTC. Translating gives CASSVGAGGTYEQYF.

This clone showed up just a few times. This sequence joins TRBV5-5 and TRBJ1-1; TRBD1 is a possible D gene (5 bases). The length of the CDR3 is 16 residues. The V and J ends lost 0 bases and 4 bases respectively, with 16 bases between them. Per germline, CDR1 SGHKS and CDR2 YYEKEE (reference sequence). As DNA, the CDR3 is TGTGCCAGCAGCTTGGGTGGAGGGGCGCTGCCCACTGAAGCTTTCTTT. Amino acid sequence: CASSLGGGALPTEAFF.

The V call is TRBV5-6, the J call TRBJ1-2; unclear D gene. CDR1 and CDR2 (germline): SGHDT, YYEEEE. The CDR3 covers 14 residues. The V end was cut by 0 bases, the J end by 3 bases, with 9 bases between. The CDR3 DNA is TGTGCCAGCAGCTTGGAAGCGACGCACTATGGCTACACCTTC. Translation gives CASSLEATHYGYTF. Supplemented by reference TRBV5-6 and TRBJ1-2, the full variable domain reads DAGVTQSPTHLIKTRGQQVTLRCSPKSGHDTVSWYQQALGQGPQFIFQYYEEEERQRGNFPDRFSGHQFPNYSSELNVNALLLGDSALYLCASSLEATHYGYTFGSGTRLTVV.

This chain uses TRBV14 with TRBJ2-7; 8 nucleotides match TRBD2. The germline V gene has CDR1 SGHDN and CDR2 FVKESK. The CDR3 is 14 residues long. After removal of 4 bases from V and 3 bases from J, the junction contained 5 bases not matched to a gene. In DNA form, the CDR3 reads TGTGCCAGCAGCCGAGCGGGGGCTCGCTACGAGCAGTACTTC. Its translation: CASSRAGARYEQYF.

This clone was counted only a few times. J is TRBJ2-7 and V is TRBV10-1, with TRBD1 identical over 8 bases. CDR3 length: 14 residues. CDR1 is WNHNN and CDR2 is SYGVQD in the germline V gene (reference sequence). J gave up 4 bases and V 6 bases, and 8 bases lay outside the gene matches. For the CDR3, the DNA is TGCGCCAGCAGGAAAGACAGGGGTCCTTACGAGCAGTACTTC. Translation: CASRKDRGPYEQYF.

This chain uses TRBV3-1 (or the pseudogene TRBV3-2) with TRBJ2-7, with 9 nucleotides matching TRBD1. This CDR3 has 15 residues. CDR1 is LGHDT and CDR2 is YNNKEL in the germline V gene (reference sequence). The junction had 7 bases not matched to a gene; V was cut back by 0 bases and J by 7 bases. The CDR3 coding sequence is TGTGCCAGCAGCCAAGAAGGACAGGGGCTGGGGGAGCAGTACTTC. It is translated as CASSQEGQGLGEQYF.

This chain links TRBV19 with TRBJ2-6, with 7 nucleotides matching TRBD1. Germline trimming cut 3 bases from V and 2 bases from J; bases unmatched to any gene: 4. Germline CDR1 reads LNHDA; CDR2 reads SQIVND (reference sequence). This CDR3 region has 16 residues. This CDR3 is CASSMTGFAGANVLTF. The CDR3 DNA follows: TGTGCCAGTAGTATGACAGGGTTCGCTGGGGCCAACGTCCTGACTTTC.

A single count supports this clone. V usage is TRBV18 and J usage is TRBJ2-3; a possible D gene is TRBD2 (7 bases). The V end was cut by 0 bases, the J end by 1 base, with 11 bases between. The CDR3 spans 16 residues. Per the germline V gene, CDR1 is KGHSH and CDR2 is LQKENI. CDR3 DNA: TGTGCCAGCTCACCACCGGGGGGGCTCGGCACAGATACGCAGTATTTT. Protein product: CASSPPGGLGTDTQYF.

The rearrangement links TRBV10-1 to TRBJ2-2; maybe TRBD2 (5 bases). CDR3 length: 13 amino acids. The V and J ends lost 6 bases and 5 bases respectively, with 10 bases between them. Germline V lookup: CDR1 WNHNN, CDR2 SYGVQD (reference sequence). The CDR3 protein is CASSAGLTGELFF. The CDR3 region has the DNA TGCGCCAGCAGCGCGGGTCTGACCGGGGAGCTGTTTTTT.

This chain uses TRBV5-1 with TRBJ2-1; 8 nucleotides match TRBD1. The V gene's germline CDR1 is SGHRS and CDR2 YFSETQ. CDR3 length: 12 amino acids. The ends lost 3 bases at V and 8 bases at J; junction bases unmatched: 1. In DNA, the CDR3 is TGCGCCAGCAGCTCACAGGGGGATGAGCAGTTCTTC. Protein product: CASSSQGDEQFF.